Following are 8 T cell receptor beta chains from one sample sequenced in a study of metastatic and nonmetastatic thyroid tumors. Thyroid surgery had not been preceded by any treatment in any patient. TCRdb re-called clones from the PCR reads using MiXCR. The table has about 32,000 clones, about 20% seen once; the top ten hold roughly 8%. Source material: blood. The receptor set was obtained from a female donor with papillary thyroid cancer or a benign thyroid nodule (not recorded which). Some clones in this sample may be carry-over from other donors' samples.

This clone was seen more than once but under ten times. The CDR3 end shows no conserved phenylalanine or tryptophan, and so a read error is likely. It is unclear where the CDR3 begins or ends on the DNA, so no DNA is shown, and the CDR3 is as TCRdb lists it. The rearrangement joins TRBV7-8 to TRBJ1-2. Germline CDR1 SGHVS, CDR2 FQNEAQ. The CDR3 region is 8 residues in length, termini included. The CDR3: CASSLEGQ.

The chain recombines TRBV18 with TRBJ1-2; D is unresolved. In germline, CDR1 is KGHSH, CDR2 LQKENI. This CDR3 contains 12 residues. V dropped 2 bases and J dropped 8 bases, with 9 bases sitting between them. The DNA for the CDR3 is TGTGCCAGCTCACCAAATCCTTGGGGCTACACCTTC. Translation gives CASSPNPWGYTF.

The gene calls are TRBV2 and TRBJ2-7; D unresolved. The CDR3 is 11 residues long. Germline lookup yields CDR1 SNHLY and CDR2 FYNNEI. The ends were cut back, 8 bases at V and 5 bases at J, with 10 bases in the middle. DNA of the CDR3: TGTGCCAGCTCACAAGTAGACGAGCAGTACTTC. It translates to CASSQVDEQYF.

Comment on this clone: Sequence at one end of the junction differs from germline and may be a read error. V gene TRBV4-1 combines with J gene TRBJ1-1, with a tentative D call TRBD1 (5 bases). CDR1 and CDR2 from the germline V gene are MGHRA and YSYEKL. CDR3 size: 15 residues. The CDR3 region has the DNA TGCGCCAGCAGCCCGAACCAGGGACCGAACACTGAACCTGACTTT. It codes for CASSPNQGPNTEPDF.

This chain joins TRBV2 and TRBJ1-5, with D possibly TRBD1 on 6 matching bases. The CDR3 contains 19 residues. The V end was cut by 2 bases, the J end by 1 base, with 21 bases between. CDR1 and CDR2 from the germline V gene are SNHLY and FYNNEI. The CDR3 sequence is CASSEPPGQLGVSNQPQHF. CDR3 bases: TGTGCCAGCAGTGAACCCCCCGGACAGTTAGGGGTAAGCAATCAGCCCCAGCATTTT.

With regard to this clone: A junction boundary mismatches the germline segment, possibly from a read error. The chain joins TRBV4-1 to TRBJ1-2; D perhaps matches TRBD1 (6 bases). Germline loops: CDR1 MGHRA, CDR2 YSYEKL. CDR3 length equals 13 residues. The CDR3 reads CASSTSQGPGYHF. The CDR3 bases are TGCGCCAGCAGCACCTCGCAGGGGCCCGGATACCACTTC.

This clone has more than one count but fewer than ten. The chain links TRBV27 to TRBJ2-7; D may be TRBD1 (5 bases). The CDR3 totals 13 residues. Deletions cut 0 bases from V and 10 bases from J, with 13 bases between. Germline CDR1 and CDR2: MNHEY and SMNVEV (reference sequence). CDR3 residues: CASSLSQGSNQYF. The CDR3, as DNA: TGTGCCAGCAGTTTATCGCAGGGTAGCAACCAGTACTTC.

This clone occurred once. This chain links TRBV7-2 with TRBJ2-7; no firm D call. The CDR3 has 14 residues. V was cut by 5 bases and J by 5 bases, with 16 bases left in between. Germline values: CDR1 SGHTA, CDR2 FQGNSA. DNA of the CDR3: TGTGCCAGCAGCCCCAGAGGCTCCTTGAACGAGCAGTACTTC. Amino acids: CASSPRGSLNEQYF.